The TCR beta chain under discussion was sequenced for a study of blood T cell repertoires in COVID-19. Study information: COVID-19 samples, acute and convalescent, were from the United States, Italy and Spain. PBMCs, B-cell-depleted T cells, or T cells were the source of the cDNA or gDNA that made up the material.

As originally analysed: Nucleated cell counts were estimated from reference gene primer amplification. Clones were read by immunoSEQ multiplex PCR, and TCRdb kept only the in-frame ones, dropping some. That table is the source of V, J and clone size, and D and trimming were worked out from the DNA. The repertoire includes 70,000 or so clones, 85% to 90% of them detected once, and about a third sits in the top ten. The germline V gene has CDR1 SGDLS and CDR2 YYNGEE. V lost 3 bases, J lost 7 bases, and 16 bases stayed unmatched. The CDR3 has 19 residues. Sequenced input: peripheral blood. V is TRBV9 and J is TRBJ2-1; 13 nucleotides align to TRBD2. The TCR originated in a woman older than 75 with active or convalescent COVID-19. CDR3 coding DNA: TGTGCCAGCAGCGGAGGGGGGACTAGCGGGGCTCTGTTGGTTAATGAGCAGTTCTTC. This translates into CASSGGGTSGALLVNEQFF.